This TCR beta chain came from a study of T cells after yellow fever vaccination. Via MiXCR, TCRdb re-called the 5' RACE reads, giving one row per CDR3 protein. The sample has approximately 130,000 distinct CDR3 sequences, about 16% seen once. Overall study results and limits: There was a small share of clonotypes that showed up in both the CD4 and CD8 compartments. Highly abundant clonotypes carried over from the bulk population could end up in FACS-sorted repertoires as contaminants. The booster response re-showed most primary clones: 95% to 96% CD4, approximately 90% CD8. The secondary response was weaker but peaked faster, day 5 versus 15.

This CDR3 has 16 residues. V shed 4 bases and J shed 7 bases, with 20 bases lying between them. CDR1 and CDR2 from the germline V gene are SGHNT and YENEEA. With respect to this clonotype: Antigen unknown.

This clonotype was sampled from a man aged 18 to 29 who received the YFV17D yellow fever vaccine. V is TRBV11-3 and J is TRBJ2-1, with unresolved D. Here the sequenced sample was CD8+ T cells sorted from PBMCs, taken 5 days after the yellow fever booster vaccination. Here the CDR3 reads CASSSRGRLVGNEQFF. The CDR3 coding sequence is TGTGCCAGCAGCTCCCGCGGCAGGCTTGTTGGGAATGAGCAGTTCTTC.